The present TCR beta chain was sequenced within a study of identical twins. Regarding the study as a whole: Modelling approaches yielded underestimates of out-of-frame TCR alpha sharing between monozygotic twins. Zero-insertion results could be subject to partial confounding by invariant MAIT and iNKT cells.

A template switching step contributed a universal primer site, while unique molecular identifiers were present in the cDNA. Via MiXCR, TCRdb re-called the 5' RACE reads, giving one row per CDR3 protein. The sample records nearly 900,000 distinct CDR3 sequences, roughly an eighth being singletons. CDR1 SGHTA and CDR2 FQGTGA come from the germline V gene. The CDR3 contains 13 residues. Between the trimmed V and J ends, which lost 5 bases and 2 bases, there was a span of 8 bases. With respect to this clonotype: Its antigen is not known.

The sample was also reused in another study, on yellow fever vaccine responses in identical twins.

The rearrangement links TRBV7-3 to TRBJ2-3, with D unresolved. Material: PBMCs. The source of this sequence is a young woman in good health. In DNA form, the CDR3 reads TGTGCCAGCAGCACTTACACCACAGATACGCAGTATTTT. Encoded protein: CASSTYTTDTQYF. The full variable domain, its missing parts supplied by reference TRBV7-3 and TRBJ2-3, is GAGVSQTPSNKVTEKGKYVELRCDPISGHTALYWYRQSLGQGPEFLIYFQGTGAADDSGLPNDRFFAVRPEGSVSTLKIQRTERGDSAVYLCASSTYTTDTQYFGPGTRLTVL.